The 19 T cell receptor beta chains presented below share a single source sample, sequenced in a study of control samples from healthy donors and cancer patients. Generated by immunoSEQ multiplex PCR, the TCRdb table keeps only in-frame clones and is missing some. The data contain about 160,000 clones, over 95% of them singletons. The sequenced sample consisted of blood. Source of these receptors: a woman in her twenties or thirties in good health.

CDR3 protein: CASSYPPEQYF. Written as DNA, the CDR3 is TGTGCCAGCAGTTACCCCCCCGAGCAGTACTTC. The chain joins TRBV6-5 to TRBJ2-7; D is unclear. Trimming stripped 2 bases from V and 6 bases from J, with 5 bases between. This CDR3 comprises 11 residues. Germline lookup yields CDR1 MNHEY and CDR2 SVGAGI.

The chain is built from TRBV10-3 and TRBJ1-4; no reliable D call. Trimming stripped 7 bases from V and 3 bases from J, with 12 bases between. This CDR3 has 14 amino acids. The germline CDR1 and CDR2 sequences are ENHRY and SYGVKD. CDR3 nucleotide sequence: TGTGCCATCAAGGGCCAGAGTCCTAATGAAAAACTGTTTTTT. It codes for CAIKGQSPNEKLFF.

This clone was recorded once. The chain combines TRBV11-2 with TRBJ2-2, with D hard to call. V lost 1 base and J 2 bases, leaving 5 bases between the germline ends. The CDR3 contains 14 residues. Germline V gives CDR1 SGHAT, CDR2 FQNNGV. The CDR3 DNA is TGTGCCAGCAGCTTAGTCAGAAACACCGGGGAGCTGTTTTTT. It codes for CASSLVRNTGELFF.

Comment on this clone: The sample contains more than one DNA sequence encoding this CDR3. This chain links TRBV28 with TRBJ1-3; D unresolved. Germline values: CDR1 MDHEN, CDR2 SYDVKM. The CDR3 sequence is 11 residues long. V lost 6 bases and J 4 bases, leaving 4 bases between the germline ends. The CDR3 sequence is CASSPGNTIYF. The DNA for the CDR3 is TGTGCCAGCAGCCCCGGAAACACCATATATTTT. The full variable domain, rest sourced from reference TRBV28 and TRBJ1-3, is DVKVTQSSRYLVKRTGEKVFLECVQDMDHENMFWYRQDPGLGLRLIYFSYDVKMKEKGDIPEGYSVSREKKERFSLILESASTNQTSMYLCASSPGNTIYFGEGSWLTVV.

This rearrangement joins TRBV7-2 to TRBJ2-5; 7 nucleotides line up with TRBD2. V dropped 7 bases and J dropped 3; count of bases not matched to a gene: 11. CDR1 and CDR2 from the germline V gene are SGHTA and FQGNSA. CDR3 size: 15 residues. The CDR3 is CASTPGASGEETQYF. As DNA, the CDR3 is TGTGCCAGCACCCCTGGGGCTAGCGGTGAAGAGACCCAGTACTTC.

This clone was counted between two and nine times. J is TRBJ2-1 and V is TRBV5-8; no reliable D call. CDR3 size: 13 residues. Germline V gives CDR1 SGHTS, CDR2 YDEGEE. V shed 4 bases and J shed 4 bases, with 9 bases lying between them. CDR3 loop: CASSPDMYNEQFF. The DNA of the CDR3 is TGTGCCAGCAGCCCTGACATGTACAATGAGCAGTTCTTC. The variable domain in full, completed from reference TRBV5-8 and TRBJ2-1, reads EAGVTQSPTHLIKTRGQQATLRCSPISGHTSVYWYQQALGLGLQFLLWYDEGEERNRGNFPPRFSGRQFPNYSSELNVNALELEDSALYLCASSPDMYNEQFFGPGTRLTVL.

Worth noting for this clone: One junction end disagrees with the germline gene, perhaps due to a read error. V gene TRBV6-5 combines with J gene TRBJ2-6, with no clear D. Per germline, CDR1 MNHEY and CDR2 SVGAGI. The CDR3 extends over 13 amino acids. The CDR3 is CASRYSGANVLTF. CDR3 DNA: TGTGCCAGCAGGTACTCTGGGGCCAACGTCCTGACTTTC.

The CDR3 is CASSQISGSSTYEQYF. In nucleotides, the CDR3 is TGTGCCAGCTCCCAAATAAGCGGGAGTAGCACCTACGAGCAGTACTTC. This chain joins TRBV18 and TRBJ2-7, with TRBD2 matching over 8 bases. The germline gives CDR1 KGHSH, CDR2 LQKENI. J lost 2 bases, V lost 6 bases, and 12 bases had no gene match. This CDR3 has 16 amino acids. Combining the CDR3 with reference TRBV18 and TRBJ2-7 gives the whole variable domain NAGVMQNPRHLVRRRGQEARLRCSPMKGHSHVYWYRQLPEEGLKFMVYLQKENIIDESGMPKERFSAEFPKEGPSILRIQQVVRGDSAAYFCASSQISGSSTYEQYFGPGTRLTVT.

The chain combines TRBV28 with TRBJ1-2; D remains ambiguous. Per the germline V gene, CDR1 is MDHEN and CDR2 is SYDVKM. The V and J ends lost 8 bases and 0 bases respectively, with 10 bases between them. This CDR3 has 13 amino acids. The CDR3 spells CASYKGANYGYTF. CDR3 DNA: TGTGCCAGCTATAAGGGAGCTAACTATGGCTACACCTTC.

V usage is TRBV28 and J usage is TRBJ1-1; TRBD1 is a possible D gene (5 bases). The CDR3 loop spans 13 amino acids. V was pared by 2 bases and J by 4 bases, with 8 bases between. Germline V gives CDR1 MDHEN, CDR2 SYDVKM. This CDR3 reads CASSLGGITEAFF. Written as DNA, the CDR3 is TGTGCCAGCAGTTTAGGGGGGATCACTGAAGCTTTCTTT.

The chain couples TRBV14 to TRBJ2-6, with D possibly matching TRBD1 (5 bases). This CDR3 region has 20 residues. Trimming removed 3 bases from V and 0 bases from J, with 21 bases in between. In germline, CDR1 is SGHDN, CDR2 FVKESK. In nucleotides, the CDR3 is TGTGCCAGCAGCCATTCATTGGTCCAGGGCCTCTACTCTGGGGCCAACGTCCTGACTTTC. Protein product: CASSHSLVQGLYSGANVLTF.

The chain employs TRBV28 and TRBJ1-6; D is undetermined. With 6 bases removed from V and 3 bases from J, the gap between germline ends came to 12 bases. The CDR3 extends over 15 amino acids. CDR1 is MDHEN and CDR2 is SYDVKM in the germline V gene. CDR3 bases: TGTGCCAGCAGCCAACGGGGAGGCTATAATTCACCCCTCCACTTT. Amino acids: CASSQRGGYNSPLHF. The complete variable domain, with remaining parts taken from reference TRBV28 and TRBJ1-6, reads DVKVTQSSRYLVKRTGEKVFLECVQDMDHENMFWYRQDPGLGLRLIYFSYDVKMKEKGDIPEGYSVSREKKERFSLILESASTNQTSMYLCASSQRGGYNSPLHFGNGTRLTVT.

The chain joins TRBV5-1 to TRBJ1-2; 8 bases line up with TRBD1. V lost 3 bases to trimming and J lost 3 bases; unmatched junction nucleotides: 7. Germline CDR1 and CDR2: SGHRS and YFSETQ. This CDR3 has 15 amino acids. Here the CDR3 reads CASSSRDRRDYGYTF. For the CDR3, the DNA is TGCGCCAGCAGCTCCCGGGACAGGCGGGACTATGGCTACACCTTC.

The V gene is TRBV5-1, the J gene TRBJ2-6, with a possible D match to TRBD2 (5 bases). Trimming took off 3 bases at V and 1 base at J, with 11 bases between the two ends. Germline CDR1 and CDR2: SGHRS and YFSETQ. The CDR3 has 16 amino acids. The CDR3 DNA sequence: TGCGCCAGCAGCTCTCTCGGGGTTTCTGGGGCCAACGTCCTGACTTTC. Translated, it gives CASSSLGVSGANVLTF.

V and J are TRBV3-1 (or the pseudogene TRBV3-2) and TRBJ1-4, with D hard to call. The CDR3 is 16 amino acids. V dropped 2 bases and J dropped 0 bases, with 10 bases sitting between them. Germline V lookup: CDR1 LGHDT, CDR2 YNNKEL (reference sequence). This chain's CDR3 is CASSQSTAATNEKLFF. The CDR3 DNA is TGTGCCAGCAGCCAATCCACAGCTGCAACTAATGAAAAACTGTTTTTT.

The chain has TRBV4-2 and TRBJ2-3; TRBD2 matches 7 bases. The CDR3 length is 16 residues. Trimming at V came to 4 bases and at J to 1 base, leaving 8 bases not matched to a gene. Germline V lookup: CDR1 LGHNA, CDR2 YNFKEQ. CDR3 nucleotide sequence: TGTGCCAGCAGCCTTGGGGCGGGAGTGGGCACAGATACGCAGTATTTT. This codes for CASSLGAGVGTDTQYF.

This chain links TRBV5-1 with TRBJ1-1; D is ambiguous. Trimming shortened V by 0 bases and J by 3 bases, and 9 bases separated the two germline ends. There are 14 residues in the CDR3. Germline assignment: CDR1 SGHRS and CDR2 YFSETQ. The CDR3 DNA reads TGCGCCAGCAGCTTGGGGCCACGGGACACTGAAGCTTTCTTT. This gives the protein CASSLGPRDTEAFF.

The chain joins TRBV28 to TRBJ1-1, with a tentative D call TRBD1 (5 bases). In germline, CDR1 is MDHEN, CDR2 SYDVKM. Trimming stripped 7 bases from V and 3 bases from J, with 12 bases between. This CDR3 has 13 residues. CDR3 protein: CASIRGGYTEAFF. The CDR3 DNA reads as TGTGCCAGCATCCGGGGGGGGTACACTGAAGCTTTCTTT.

V usage is TRBV28 and J usage is TRBJ2-7, with no clear D. This CDR3 comprises 14 residues. V dropped 1 base and J dropped 3 bases, with 10 bases sitting between them. Germline V CDR1 and CDR2: MDHEN, SYDVKM. The CDR3 region has the DNA TGTGCCAGCAGTTTATTGGGCAGCAACTACGAGCAGTACTTC. Its protein is CASSLLGSNYEQYF.